Listed here are 21 T cell receptor beta chains from one sample, sequenced in a study of tissue T cells after allogeneic stem cell transplantation. Clones were sequenced by immunoSEQ multiplex PCR, and TCRdb holds only the in-frame ones, with some missing. The table shows 20,000 to 25,000 clones, with around 63% occurring only once. The material sequenced was blood. These receptors all stem from a female BALB/c mouse in good health. MHC haplotype here: H2-d.

As to this clone: Gene names and germline refer to mouse. The DNA ends 1 residue before the CDR3 does, and the rest of the CDR3 is filled in from the germline J gene. This rearrangement joins TRBV31 to TRBJ2-2; 11 bases align to TRBD2. CDR1 and CDR2 (germline): GKSSPN, SITVG. The CDR3 contains 17 residues. V was clipped by 1 base and J by 1 base; unmatched bases: 5. CDR3 bases read: TGTGCCTGGAGTCCCGACTGGGGGGGGATAAACACCGGGCAGCTCTAC. Protein sequence: CAWSPDWGGINTGQLY. The whole CDR3 sequence is CAWSPDWGGINTGQLYF.

A note on this clone: The listed genes are named as in mouse. The read terminates 1 residue ahead of where the CDR3 ends, so the germline J gene completes it. This chain uses TRBV4 with TRBJ1-2, with D hard to call. Trimming removed 3 bases from V and 4 bases from J, with 9 bases in between. There are 13 residues in the CDR3. Germline V lookup: CDR1 LGHDT, CDR2 YNNKQL (reference sequence). CDR3 bases read: TGTGCCAGCAGCTACGGAGGCAGCTCCGACTACACC. Protein product: CASSYGGSSDYT. The whole CDR3 protein is CASSYGGSSDYTF. Together with reference TRBV4 and TRBJ1-2, the CDR3 gives the full variable domain: ETAVFQTPNYHVTQVGNEVSFNCKQTLGHDTMYWYKQDSKKLLKIMFSYNNKQLIVNETVPRRFSPQSSDKAHLNLRIKSVEPEDSAVYLCASSYGGSSDYTFGSGTRLLVI.

This clone was seen a handful of times. Gene and germline names: mouse. The CDR3 extends 1 residue past the end of the read, so its final part is completed from the germline J gene. This chain uses TRBV13-1 with TRBJ1-4, with no clear D. CDR3 length equals 14 residues. In germline, CDR1 is NSHNY, CDR2 SYGAGN. Trimming stripped 1 base from V and 5 bases from J, with 9 bases between. The DNA read from the CDR3 is TGTGCCAGCAGTGATCTAGCCATAAACGAAAGATTATTT. Amino acid sequence: CASSDLAINERLF. The complete CDR3 reads CASSDLAINERLFF.

A single count supports this clone. Gene names and germline match the mouse. The read is 1 residue too short to cover the CDR3 end, so that end is filled in from the germline J gene. This chain uses TRBV29 with TRBJ1-1, with D perhaps matching TRBD1 (5 bases). The CDR3 is made up of 14 amino acids. From germline, CDR1 is MSHET and CDR2 SYDVDS. The germline V and J ends were trimmed by 1 base and 0 bases, with 6 bases remaining between them. Incomplete CDR3 DNA: TGTGCTAGCAGTTTATGGGGCGCAAACACAGAAGTCTTC. Translated, it gives CASSLWGANTEVF. The whole CDR3 is CASSLWGANTEVFF.

As for this clone: Genes and germline are mouse. With the read ending 1 residue before the CDR3 end, the germline J gene is used to fill in that end. The chain has TRBV4 and TRBJ2-1, with TRBD2 matching over 7 bases. This CDR3 region has 13 residues. Germline V gene sequence: CDR1 LGHDT, CDR2 YNNKQL (reference sequence). The junction had 4 bases not matched to a gene; V was cut back by 10 bases and J by 1 base. CDR3 region: CAIAGLNYAEQFF. CDR3 DNA (partial): TGTGCCATCGCGGGACTGAACTATGCTGAGCAGTTC.

Concerning this clone: Gene and germline names: mouse. The observed sequence ends 1 residue before the CDR3 terminus, with the missing tail filled in from the germline J gene. V and J are TRBV13-2 and TRBJ1-6; D unresolved. TRBJ1-6 is known as an ORF, though its function is uncertain. The germline V gene has CDR1 NNHNN and CDR2 SYGAGS (reference sequence). Trimming removed 3 bases at V and 1 base at J, with 5 bases between. This CDR3 has 14 amino acids. CDR3 loop: CASGGQSYNSPLYF. CDR3 bases read: TGTGCCAGCGGTGGACAATCCTATAATTCGCCCCTCTAC.

As to this clone: Mouse names are used for the genes. The read terminates 1 residue before the CDR3 end, so the remaining end is supplied by the germline J gene. The chain has TRBV13-3 and TRBJ1-5; TRBD1 is a possible D gene (5 bases). V was cut by 1 base and J by 9 bases, with 8 bases left in between. Germline V CDR1 and CDR2: NNHDY, SYVADS. There are 12 residues in the CDR3. The DNA read from the CDR3 is TGTGCCAGCAGTGATCAGGGTTGGGCTCCGCTT. This encodes CASSDQGWAPL. The complete CDR3 sequence is CASSDQGWAPLF.

As to this clone: Mouse names are used for the genes. The sequenced fragment ends 1 residue before the CDR3 boundary, so the rest is inferred from the germline J gene. The chain has TRBV4 and TRBJ1-1; 9 bases align to TRBD1. Germline CDR1 and CDR2: LGHDT and YNNKQL (reference sequence). CDR3 length: 12 amino acids. Trimming removed 3 bases from V and 9 bases from J; junction bases left unmatched: 2. The CDR3 loop is CASSYGQGQVFF. The CDR3 DNA, read in part, is TGTGCCAGCAGCTACGGACAGGGGCAAGTCTTC.

About this clone: The listed genes are named as in mouse. The CDR3 end falls 1 residue outside the read, so it is completed with the germline J gene. V is TRBV13-2 and J is TRBJ1-1, with 7 nucleotides matching TRBD1. This CDR3 comprises 15 residues. After removal of 3 bases from V and 0 bases from J, the junction contained 5 bases not matched to a gene. Germline CDR1 NNHNN, CDR2 SYGAGS (reference sequence). The chain's CDR3 is CASGGSGGANTEVFF. The CDR3 bases that were read are TGTGCCAGCGGTGGGTCAGGGGGAGCAAACACAGAAGTCTTC.

This clone was seen only a few times. Genes and germline are mouse. CDR3: CASGVGLAYEQYF. The CDR3 DNA, read in part, is TGTGCCAGCGGTGTGGGACTGGCGTATGAACAGTAC. The chain has TRBV13-2 and TRBJ2-7; 8 positions agree with TRBD2. Read data end 1 residue before the CDR3 end; the end is taken from the germline J gene. CDR3 length equals 13 residues. The germline gives CDR1 NNHNN, CDR2 SYGAGS (reference sequence). Germline trimming cut 3 bases from V and 4 bases from J; bases unmatched to any gene: 3.

On this clone itself: The gene symbols are mouse symbols. The CDR3 spells CASSQLSGNTLYF. CDR3 bases read: TGTGCCAGCAGCCAGCTTTCTGGAAATACGCTCTAT. The chain links TRBV5 to TRBJ1-3; no definite D call. The read falls 1 residue short of the CDR3 end, and the missing part is taken from the germline J gene. Germline CDR1 LGHNA, CDR2 YNLKQL (reference sequence). The V end lost 3 bases, the J end lost 0 bases, and 3 bases lay between the germline ends. This CDR3 has 13 amino acids.

Regarding this clone: Gene names are the mouse ones. The CDR3 end is not reached by the read, which stops 1 residue before it; the germline J gene fills it in. V and J are TRBV5 and TRBJ2-5; 11 bases are shared with TRBD2. V lost 1 base, J lost 4 bases, and 1 base stayed unmatched. CDR3 length equals 15 residues. CDR1 and CDR2 from the germline V gene are LGHNA and YNLKQL (reference sequence). CDR3 DNA, as far as it was read: TGTGCCAGCAGCCAAGGGACTGGGGGGAAAGACACCCAGTAC. Protein sequence: CASSQGTGGKDTQY. The full CDR3 reads CASSQGTGGKDTQYF.

On this clone: Gene names and germline refer to mouse. CDR3 amino acids: CASSFGDTGQLYF. The part of the CDR3 DNA that was read is TGTGCTAGCAGTTTTGGGGACACCGGGCAGCTCTAC. The V gene is TRBV29, the J gene TRBJ2-2; a possible D gene is TRBD2 (5 bases). The read terminates 1 residue before the CDR3 end, so the remaining end is supplied by the germline J gene. V dropped 3 bases and J dropped 3 bases, with 5 bases sitting between them. This CDR3 comprises 13 residues. Germline CDR1 and CDR2: MSHET and SYDVDS. Filled out from reference TRBV29 and TRBJ2-2, the complete variable domain reads DMKVTQMPRYLIKRMGENVLLECGQDMSHETMYWYRQDPGLGLQLIYISYDVDSNSEGDIPKGYRVSRKKREHFSLILDSAKTNQTSVYFCASSFGDTGQLYFGEGSKLTVL.

This clone has more than one count but fewer than ten. Mouse germline and gene names are used. The read ends 1 residue before the CDR3 terminus; that terminus is restored from the germline J gene. The V gene is TRBV20, the J gene TRBJ1-4; possibly TRBD1 for D (6 bases). This CDR3 is built from 16 residues. Trimming shortened V by 1 base and J by 0 bases, and 12 bases separated the two germline ends. The germline V gene has CDR1 GFQATS and CDR2 STVNSAI. CDR3 DNA (partial): TGTGGTGCTAGGGCCCCGGGACAATTTTCCAACGAAAGATTATTT. Translated, it gives CGARAPGQFSNERLF. The CDR3 as a whole reads CGARAPGQFSNERLFF. Filled out from reference TRBV20 and TRBJ1-4, the complete variable domain reads GALVYQYPRRTICKSGTSMRMECQAVGFQATSVAWYRQSPQKTFELIALSTVNSAIKYEQNFTQEKFPISHPNLSFSSMTVLNAYLEDRGLYLCGARAPGQFSNERLFFGHGTKLSVL.

About this clone: Gene names are mouse gene names. The read terminates 1 residue before the CDR3 end, so the remaining end is supplied by the germline J gene. V gene TRBV16 combines with J gene TRBJ1-2; D is possibly TRBD1 (6 bases). V was trimmed by 0 bases and J by 0 bases, leaving 11 bases between them. Germline V CDR1 and CDR2: SGHSA, FRNQAP. The CDR3 totals 16 residues. The CDR3: CASSLEGTHANSDYTF. The covered CDR3 bases are TGTGCAAGCAGCTTAGAAGGGACACATGCAAACTCCGACTACACC.

As for this clone: Genes and germline are mouse. The read ends 1 residue shy of where the CDR3 ends; the end is completed using the germline J gene. V gene TRBV31 combines with J gene TRBJ1-3; TRBD1 agrees at 7 bases. Germline lookup yields CDR1 GKSSPN and CDR2 SITVG. The junction had 4 bases not matched to a gene; V was cut back by 2 bases and J by 0 bases. The CDR3 length is 15 residues. CDR3 DNA (partial): TGTGCCTGGAGTACAGGGGTTATTTCTGGAAATACGCTCTAT. Protein sequence: CAWSTGVISGNTLY. The full CDR3 protein is CAWSTGVISGNTLYF. The variable domain in full, completed from reference TRBV31 and TRBJ1-3, reads AQTIHQWPVAEIKAVGSPLSLGCTIKGKSSPNLYWYWQATGGTLQQLFYSITVGQVESVVQLNLSASRPKDDQFILSTEKLLLSHSGFYLCAWSTGVISGNTLYFGEGSRLIVV.

In its sample, this clone was seen a few times. The genes and germline here are from mouse. The read stops 1 residue short of the end of the CDR3; the missing end is completed from the germline J gene. The chain joins TRBV31 to TRBJ2-4; D is undetermined. V was trimmed by 0 bases and J by 3 bases, leaving 7 bases between them. Looked up from germline, CDR1 is GKSSPN and CDR2 is SITVG. The CDR3 is 13 amino acids. CDR3 DNA, as far as it was read: TGTGCCTGGAGTCTGGGGTCCCAAAACACCTTGTAC. It translates to CAWSLGSQNTLY. The full-length CDR3 reads as CAWSLGSQNTLYF.

Turning to this clone: All gene names here are mouse names. CDR3 protein: CTCSADPGGDAEQFF. The sequenced CDR3 bases are TGCACCTGCAGTGCAGATCCCGGGGGGGATGCTGAGCAGTTC. This chain links TRBV1 with TRBJ2-1; 7 bases map to TRBD2. The read ends 1 residue before the CDR3 terminus; that terminus is restored from the germline J gene. Germline V gene sequence: CDR1 NSQYPW, CDR2 LRSPGD (reference sequence). Trimming cost V 0 bases and J 5 bases; bases outside gene matches: 4. The CDR3 loop spans 15 amino acids.

Points on this clone: Any gene name here is a mouse gene name. From the germline J gene comes the end of the CDR3, since the read stops 1 residue before it. The J gene is TRBJ2-3, the V gene TRBV1, with 8 bases matching TRBD2. The germline CDR1 and CDR2 sequences are NSQYPW and LRSPGD (reference sequence). V gave up 2 bases and J gave up 0 bases; unmatched junction bases: 1. The CDR3 extends over 15 amino acids. The sequenced part of the CDR3 DNA is TGCACCTGCAGTGCAATGGGGGGGAGTGCAGAAACGCTGTAT. As protein: CTCSAMGGSAETLY. In full, the CDR3 is CTCSAMGGSAETLYF.

This clone was detected a few times. The gene symbols are mouse symbols. The read ends 1 residue early relative to the CDR3; the germline J gene fills the gap. The chain carries TRBV4 and TRBJ2-3; D not certain. The CDR3 sequence is 12 residues long. Between the trimmed V and J ends, which lost 4 bases and 1 base, there was a span of 3 bases. The germline gives CDR1 LGHDT, CDR2 YNNKQL (reference sequence). CDR3 residues: CASSLRAETLYF. CDR3 bases read: TGTGCCAGCAGCTTACGTGCAGAAACGCTGTAT. The full variable domain, with the rest looked up from reference TRBV4 and TRBJ2-3, is ETAVFQTPNYHVTQVGNEVSFNCKQTLGHDTMYWYKQDSKKLLKIMFSYNNKQLIVNETVPRRFSPQSSDKAHLNLRIKSVEPEDSAVYLCASSLRAETLYFGSGTRLTVL.

A word on this clone: Gene names refer to mouse genes. The read ends 1 residue early relative to the CDR3; the germline J gene fills the gap. This rearrangement joins TRBV1 to TRBJ2-3; weak D call: TRBD1 (6 bases). The V gene lost 5 bases and the J gene lost 3 bases, with 15 bases spanning the gap. The CDR3 is 15 residues long. The germline CDR1 and CDR2 sequences are NSQYPW and LRSPGD (reference sequence). The covered CDR3 bases are TGCACCTGCAGTCCTATCGGACAGTTAGCAGAAACGCTGTAT. Translation gives CTCSPIGQLAETLY. From start to end, the CDR3 is CTCSPIGQLAETLYF.